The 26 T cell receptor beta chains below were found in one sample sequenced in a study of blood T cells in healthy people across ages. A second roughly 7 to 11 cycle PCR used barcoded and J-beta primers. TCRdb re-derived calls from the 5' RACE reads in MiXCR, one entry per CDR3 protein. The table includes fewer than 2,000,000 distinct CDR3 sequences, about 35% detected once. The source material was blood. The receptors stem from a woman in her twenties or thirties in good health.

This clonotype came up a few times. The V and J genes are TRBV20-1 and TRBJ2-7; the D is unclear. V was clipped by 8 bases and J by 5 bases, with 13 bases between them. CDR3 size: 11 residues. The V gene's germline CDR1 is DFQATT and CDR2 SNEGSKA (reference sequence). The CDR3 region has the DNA TGCAGTCGTAGGGTTAGGCACGAGCAGTACTTC. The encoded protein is CSRRVRHEQYF.

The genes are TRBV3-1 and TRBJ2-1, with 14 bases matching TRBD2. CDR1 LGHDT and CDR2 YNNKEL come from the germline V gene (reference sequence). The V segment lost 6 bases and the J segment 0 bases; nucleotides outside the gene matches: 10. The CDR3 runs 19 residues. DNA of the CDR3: TGTGCCAGCAGTCCAATGACTAGCGGGGGGGTAAGCTCCTACAATGAGCAGTTCTTC. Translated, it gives CASSPMTSGGVSSYNEQFF.

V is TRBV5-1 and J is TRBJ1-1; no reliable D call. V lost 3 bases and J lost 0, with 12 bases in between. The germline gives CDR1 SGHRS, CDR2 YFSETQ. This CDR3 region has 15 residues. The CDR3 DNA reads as TGCGCCAGCAGCTGGGCTGATCTCCTGAACACTGAAGCTTTCTTT. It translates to CASSWADLLNTEAFF.

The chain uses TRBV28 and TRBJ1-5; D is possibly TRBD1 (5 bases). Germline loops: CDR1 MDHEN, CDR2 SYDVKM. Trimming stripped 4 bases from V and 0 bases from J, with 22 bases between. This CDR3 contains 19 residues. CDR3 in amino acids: CASSSFYGRVFHSNQPQHF. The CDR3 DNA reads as TGTGCCAGCAGTTCCTTCTATGGCAGGGTCTTTCATAGCAATCAGCCCCAGCATTTT.

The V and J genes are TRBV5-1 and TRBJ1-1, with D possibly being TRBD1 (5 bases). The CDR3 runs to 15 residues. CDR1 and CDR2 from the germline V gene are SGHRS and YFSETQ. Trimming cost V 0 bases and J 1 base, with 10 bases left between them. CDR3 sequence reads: CASSLDRTPNTEAFF. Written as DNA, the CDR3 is TGCGCCAGCAGCTTGGATAGGACACCGAACACTGAAGCTTTCTTT.

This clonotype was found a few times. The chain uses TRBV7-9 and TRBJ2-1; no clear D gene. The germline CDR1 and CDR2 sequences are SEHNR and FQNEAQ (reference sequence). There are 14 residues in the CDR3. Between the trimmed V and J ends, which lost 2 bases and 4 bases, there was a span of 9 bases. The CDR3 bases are TGTGCCAGCAGCTTAAGTCCGGCGTACAATGAGCAGTTCTTC. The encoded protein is CASSLSPAYNEQFF.

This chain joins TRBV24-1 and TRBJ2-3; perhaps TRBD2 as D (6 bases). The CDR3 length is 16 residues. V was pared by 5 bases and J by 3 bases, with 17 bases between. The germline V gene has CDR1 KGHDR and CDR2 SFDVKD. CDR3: CATSALSGRGTDTQYF. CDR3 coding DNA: TGTGCCACCAGTGCCCTCTCGGGTCGGGGGACAGATACGCAGTATTTT.

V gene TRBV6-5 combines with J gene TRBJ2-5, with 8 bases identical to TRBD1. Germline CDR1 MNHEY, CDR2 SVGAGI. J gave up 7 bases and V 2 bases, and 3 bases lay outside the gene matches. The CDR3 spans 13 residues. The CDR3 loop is CASSYGQGLTQYF. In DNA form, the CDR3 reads TGTGCCAGCAGTTACGGACAGGGTTTGACCCAGTACTTC.

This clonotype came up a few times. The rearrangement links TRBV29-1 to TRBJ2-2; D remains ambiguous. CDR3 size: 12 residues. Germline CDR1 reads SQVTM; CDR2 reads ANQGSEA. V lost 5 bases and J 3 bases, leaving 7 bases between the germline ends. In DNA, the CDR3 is TGCAGCGTTAAACTGGACACCGGGGAGCTGTTTTTT. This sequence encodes CSVKLDTGELFF.

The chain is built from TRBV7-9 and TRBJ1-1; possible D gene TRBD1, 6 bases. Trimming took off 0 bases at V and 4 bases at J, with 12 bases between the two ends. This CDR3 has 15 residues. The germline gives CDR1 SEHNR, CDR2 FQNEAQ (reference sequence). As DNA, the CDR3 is TGTGCCAGCAGCTTAGCGCAGGGGAGGATCACTGAAGCTTTCTTT. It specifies CASSLAQGRITEAFF.

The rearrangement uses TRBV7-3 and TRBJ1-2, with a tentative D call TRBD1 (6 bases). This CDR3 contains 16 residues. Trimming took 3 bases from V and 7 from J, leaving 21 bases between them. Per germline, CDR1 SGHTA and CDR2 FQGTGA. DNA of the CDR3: TGTGCCAGCAGCTTGACGGGGCGAGACGGGGGGCTTGGCTACACCTTC. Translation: CASSLTGRDGGLGYTF.

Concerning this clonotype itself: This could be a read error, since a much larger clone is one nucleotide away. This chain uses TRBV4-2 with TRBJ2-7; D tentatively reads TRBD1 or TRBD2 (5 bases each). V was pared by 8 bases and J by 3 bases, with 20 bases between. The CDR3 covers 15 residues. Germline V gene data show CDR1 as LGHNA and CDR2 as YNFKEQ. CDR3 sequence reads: CASAKSQEAGYEQYF. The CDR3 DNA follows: TGTGCCAGCGCAAAATCACAGGAGGCCGGCTACGAGCAGTACTTC.

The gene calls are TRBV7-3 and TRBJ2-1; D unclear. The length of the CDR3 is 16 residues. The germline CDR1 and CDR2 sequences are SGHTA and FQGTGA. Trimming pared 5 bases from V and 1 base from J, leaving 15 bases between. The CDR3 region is CASSQRLSASYNEQFF. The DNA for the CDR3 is TGTGCCAGCAGCCAGCGTTTGTCGGCTTCCTACAATGAGCAGTTCTTC.

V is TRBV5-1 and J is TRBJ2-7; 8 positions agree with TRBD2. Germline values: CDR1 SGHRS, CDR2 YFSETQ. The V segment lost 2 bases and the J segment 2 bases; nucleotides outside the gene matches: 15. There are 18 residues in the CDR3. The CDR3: CASSFLWLAAGDPYEQYF. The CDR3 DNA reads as TGCGCCAGCAGCTTCCTGTGGTTGGCAGCGGGAGATCCCTACGAGCAGTACTTC.

The CDR3 region has the DNA TGTGCCAGCAGTTTGAGCTGGGCTTACTACGGGCCTGAAGCTTTCTTT. Protein: CASSLSWAYYGPEAFF. The chain combines TRBV12-3 or TRBV12-4 with TRBJ1-1; the D is unclear. The CDR3 is made up of 16 amino acids. V dropped 3 bases and J dropped 6 bases, with 20 bases sitting between them.

CDR3 sequence: CSARGYRDSPINEQFF. The CDR3 region has the DNA TGCAGTGCTAGAGGGTACCGGGACTCACCTATCAATGAGCAGTTCTTC. The chain links TRBV20-1 to TRBJ2-1; a weak D match, TRBD2 (6 bases). Germline CDR1 reads DFQATT; CDR2 reads SNEGSKA (reference sequence). V dropped 1 base and J dropped 6 bases, with 19 bases sitting between them. The length of the CDR3 is 16 residues.

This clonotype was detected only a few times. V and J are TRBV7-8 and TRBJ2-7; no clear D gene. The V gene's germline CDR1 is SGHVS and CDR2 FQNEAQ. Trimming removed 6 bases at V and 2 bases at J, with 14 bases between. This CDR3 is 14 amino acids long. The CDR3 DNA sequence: TGTGCCAGCAGAGCCGACGACAAAGCCTACGAGCAGTACTTC. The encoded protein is CASRADDKAYEQYF.

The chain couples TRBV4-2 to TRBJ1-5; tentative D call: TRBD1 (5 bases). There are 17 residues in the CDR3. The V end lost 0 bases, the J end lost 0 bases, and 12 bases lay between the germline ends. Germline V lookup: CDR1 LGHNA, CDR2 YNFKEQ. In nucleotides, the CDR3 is TGTGCCAGCAGCCAAGAGGTTGGGCAGGGTAGCAATCAGCCCCAGCATTTT. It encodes CASSQEVGQGSNQPQHF.

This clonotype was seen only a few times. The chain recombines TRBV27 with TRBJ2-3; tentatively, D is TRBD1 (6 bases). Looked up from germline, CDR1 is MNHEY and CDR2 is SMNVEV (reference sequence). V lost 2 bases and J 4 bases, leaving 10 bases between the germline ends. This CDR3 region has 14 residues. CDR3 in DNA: TGTGCCAGCAGTTTAGGACAGATCGCAGATACGCAGTATTTT. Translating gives CASSLGQIADTQYF.

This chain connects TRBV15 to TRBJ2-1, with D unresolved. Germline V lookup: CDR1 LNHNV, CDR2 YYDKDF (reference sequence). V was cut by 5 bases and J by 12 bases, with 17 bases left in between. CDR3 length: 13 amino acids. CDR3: CATSDSAGRWQFF. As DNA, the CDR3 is TGTGCCACCAGCGACTCGGCCGGACGGTGGCAGTTCTTC.

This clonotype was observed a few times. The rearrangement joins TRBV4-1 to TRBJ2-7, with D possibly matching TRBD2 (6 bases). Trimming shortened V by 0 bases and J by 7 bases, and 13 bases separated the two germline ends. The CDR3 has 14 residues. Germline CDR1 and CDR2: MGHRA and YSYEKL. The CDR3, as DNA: TGCGCCAGCAGCCAAGATTTTGCGGGGCTTGAGCAGTACTTC. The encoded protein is CASSQDFAGLEQYF.

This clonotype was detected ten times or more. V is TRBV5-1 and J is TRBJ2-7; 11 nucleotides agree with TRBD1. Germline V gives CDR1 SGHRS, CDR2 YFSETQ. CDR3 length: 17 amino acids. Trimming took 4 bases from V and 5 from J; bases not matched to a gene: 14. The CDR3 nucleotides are TGCGCCAGCAGCCCTGGACAGGGGGCTGTTTCAAGGGACGAGCAGTACTTC. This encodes CASSPGQGAVSRDEQYF.

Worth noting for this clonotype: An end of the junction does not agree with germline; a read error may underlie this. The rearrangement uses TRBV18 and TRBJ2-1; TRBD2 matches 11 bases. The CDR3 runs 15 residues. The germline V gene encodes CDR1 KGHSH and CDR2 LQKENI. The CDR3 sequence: CVSSQTSGAYNEQFF. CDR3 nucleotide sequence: TGTGTCAGCTCACAGACTAGCGGGGCCTACAATGAGCAGTTCTTC.

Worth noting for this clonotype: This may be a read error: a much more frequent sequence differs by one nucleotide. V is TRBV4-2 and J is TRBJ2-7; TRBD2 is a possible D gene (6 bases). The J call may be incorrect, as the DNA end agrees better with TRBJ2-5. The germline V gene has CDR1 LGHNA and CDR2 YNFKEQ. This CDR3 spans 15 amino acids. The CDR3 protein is CASSARRGSGETQYF. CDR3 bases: TGTGCCAGCAGCGCGCGCCGGGGGAGCGGAGAGACCCAGTACTTC.

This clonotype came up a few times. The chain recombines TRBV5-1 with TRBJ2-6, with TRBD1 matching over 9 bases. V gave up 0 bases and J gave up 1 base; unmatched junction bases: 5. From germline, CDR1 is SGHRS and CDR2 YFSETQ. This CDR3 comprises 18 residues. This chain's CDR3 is CASSLVGQGKSGANVLTF. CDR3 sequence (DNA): TGCGCCAGCAGCTTGGTGGGACAGGGAAAATCTGGGGCCAACGTCCTGACTTTC. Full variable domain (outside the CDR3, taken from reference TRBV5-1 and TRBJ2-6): KAGVTQTPRYLIKTRGQQVTLSCSPISGHRSVSWYQQTPGQGLQFLFEYFSETQRNKGNFPGRFSGRQFSNSRSEMNVSTLELGDSALYLCASSLVGQGKSGANVLTFGAGSRLTVL.

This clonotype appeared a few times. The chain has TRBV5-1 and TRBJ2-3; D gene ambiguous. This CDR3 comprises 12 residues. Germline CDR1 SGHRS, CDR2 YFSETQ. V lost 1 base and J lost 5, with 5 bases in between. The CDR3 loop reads CASSLNLDTQYF. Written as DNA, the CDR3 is TGCGCCAGCAGCTTGAACCTAGATACGCAGTATTTT. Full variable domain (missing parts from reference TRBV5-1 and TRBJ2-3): KAGVTQTPRYLIKTRGQQVTLSCSPISGHRSVSWYQQTPGQGLQFLFEYFSETQRNKGNFPGRFSGRQFSNSRSEMNVSTLELGDSALYLCASSLNLDTQYFGPGTRLTVL.